The rows below give T cell receptor beta chains drawn from one sample of a study of T cell repertoires in cytomegalovirus infection. Via MiXCR, TCRdb re-called the reads, giving one row per CDR3 protein. This sample yields about 300,000 distinct CDR3 sequences, of which roughly a tenth are seen a single time; more than 2.5% belongs to the top ten. Sequencing used PBMCs. These receptors were taken from a human donor in good health (CMV status not recorded). Some clones in this sample may be carry-over from other donors' samples. CDR3s include the opening cysteine and the closing phenylalanine or tryptophan. Clone size is stated in some rows and not others, as once, few, many or a class when expanded.

CDR3 protein: CASSYLSGIVNTGELFF
clone size: .
J gene: TRBJ2-2
V gene: TRBV6-6

CDR3 protein: CSARVGGGISNQPQHF
clone size: many
J gene: TRBJ1-5
V gene: TRBV20-1

CDR3 protein: CASSYISTGFRNQPQHF
clone size: many
J gene: TRBJ1-5
V gene: TRBV6-2/TRBV6-3

CDR3 protein: CASSPQLEGYGYTF
clone size: few
J gene: TRBJ1-2
V gene: TRBV28

CDR3 protein: CASQPDSLSTEAFF
clone size: many
J gene: TRBJ1-1
V gene: TRBV7-9

CDR3 protein: CSVVQGNGYTF
clone size: few
J gene: TRBJ1-2
V gene: TRBV29-1

CDR3 protein: CASRLTGGNEKLFF
clone size: many
J gene: TRBJ1-4
V gene: TRBV28

CDR3 protein: CASGTGTGLPGELFF
clone size: many
J gene: TRBJ2-2
V gene: TRBV6-5

CDR3 protein: CASGGTGPNTGELFF
clone size: .
J gene: TRBJ2-2
V gene: TRBV2

CDR3 protein: CSAPLVGDTQYF
clone size: many
J gene: TRBJ2-3
V gene: TRBV20-1

CDR3 protein: CASSSAGLSYQETQYF
clone size: many
J gene: TRBJ2-5
V gene: TRBV6-2/TRBV6-3

CDR3 protein: CASSLWTGGRETQYF
clone size: many
J gene: TRBJ2-5
V gene: TRBV27

CDR3 protein: CASSYSGPDRHPRGSYNSPLHF
clone size: .
J gene: TRBJ1-6
V gene: TRBV6-5

CDR3 protein: CASSPGTGGTGYTF
clone size: many
J gene: TRBJ1-2
V gene: TRBV5-6

CDR3 protein: CASSPPLAGDTDTQYF
clone size: many
J gene: TRBJ2-3
V gene: TRBV27

CDR3 protein: CASSLFGGGAGTGELFF
clone size: many
J gene: TRBJ2-2
V gene: TRBV7-2

CDR3 protein: CSASFLAGDTDTQYF
clone size: .
J gene: TRBJ2-3
V gene: TRBV20-1

CDR3 protein: CSARDAGRVNQPQHF
clone size: many
J gene: TRBJ1-5
V gene: TRBV20-1